Listed here are 17 T cell receptor beta chains from one sample, sequenced in a study of blood T cell repertoires in COVID-19. Generated by immunoSEQ multiplex PCR, the TCRdb table keeps only in-frame clones and is missing some. The sample records tens of thousands of clones, roughly 80% being singletons. The specimen was peripheral blood. These receptors were obtained from a man aged 55 to 70 with acute or convalescent COVID-19.

The chain carries TRBV28 and TRBJ2-3; D uncertain. Germline CDR1 and CDR2: MDHEN and SYDVKM. CDR3 size: 13 residues. V gave up 1 base and J gave up 2 bases, with 4 bases separating them. CDR3 loop: CASSLSYTDTQYF. CDR3 DNA sequence: TGTGCCAGCAGTTTATCCTACACAGATACGCAGTATTTT.

J is TRBJ2-3 and V is TRBV15; 10 bases are shared with TRBD1. Germline V gene sequence: CDR1 LNHNV, CDR2 YYDKDF (reference sequence). The CDR3 sequence is 15 residues long. J gave up 4 bases and V 3 bases, and 4 bases lay outside the gene matches. For the CDR3, the DNA is TGTGCCACCAGCAGCGACAGGGGGCGGGCAGATACGCAGTATTTT. Translating gives CATSSDRGRADTQYF.

The V call is TRBV19, the J call TRBJ1-2; D not certain. The CDR3 loop spans 14 amino acids. V lost 1 base to trimming and J lost 2 bases, with 8 bases between them. Per the germline V gene, CDR1 is LNHDA and CDR2 is SQIVND (reference sequence). CDR3 sequence (DNA): TGTGCCAGTAGTATAGGGAACGGGAACTATGGCTACACCTTC. Its protein product is CASSIGNGNYGYTF. The entire variable domain, with the rest obtained from reference TRBV19 and TRBJ1-2, is as follows: DGGITQSPKYLFRKEGQNVTLSCEQNLNHDAMYWYRQDPGQGLRLIYYSQIVNDFQKGDIAEGYSVSREKKESFPLTVTSAQKNPTAFYLCASSIGNGNYGYTFGSGTRLTVV.

The chain recombines TRBV7-6 with TRBJ2-1; 7 bases match TRBD2. This CDR3 comprises 15 residues. Per the germline V gene, CDR1 is SGHVS and CDR2 is FNYEAQ. V shed 2 bases and J 8 bases; nucleotides not matched to a gene: 9. DNA for the CDR3: TGTGCCAGCAGCTTATACGCGCGGGAGTTGGATGAGCAGTTCTTC. This gives the protein CASSLYARELDEQFF.

This chain joins TRBV10-3 and TRBJ2-1; 10 positions agree with TRBD2. This CDR3 has 15 residues. Germline V CDR1 and CDR2: ENHRY, SYGVKD. Germline trimming cut 8 bases from V and 6 bases from J; bases unmatched to any gene: 10. As DNA, the CDR3 is TGTGCCATCGGTATTTGGACTAGCGGTTCCAATGAGCAGTTCTTC. This sequence encodes CAIGIWTSGSNEQFF.

This clone was recorded only once. The V and J genes are TRBV6-2 or TRBV6-3 and TRBJ2-2, with 7 nucleotides matching TRBD2. CDR3 length equals 14 residues. After removal of 5 bases from V and 2 bases from J, the junction contained 2 bases not matched to a gene. In germline, CDR1 is MNHEY, CDR2 SVGEGT. CDR3 in amino acids: CASSSGDNTGELFF. DNA for the CDR3: TGTGCCAGCAGTAGCGGGGATAACACCGGGGAGCTGTTTTTT.

V usage is TRBV30 and J usage is TRBJ2-2; 9 bases agree with TRBD2. J gave up 7 bases and V 4 bases, and 10 bases lay outside the gene matches. CDR1 is GTSNPN and CDR2 is SVGIG in the germline V gene (reference sequence). CDR3 length: 15 amino acids. CDR3 amino acids: CAWNRGRGGNGELFF. The CDR3 DNA is TGTGCCTGGAACCGGGGGCGGGGGGGCAACGGGGAGCTGTTTTTT.

This chain joins TRBV5-1 and TRBJ2-1; D is undetermined. The CDR3 has 14 amino acids. Trimming took 9 bases from V and 2 from J, leaving 15 bases between them. CDR1 and CDR2 (germline): SGHRS, YFSETQ. In DNA, the CDR3 is TGCGCCACCTCCGACTCTTCCCCCTACAATGAGCAGTTCTTC. Amino acids: CATSDSSPYNEQFF.

J is TRBJ2-7 and V is TRBV30; the match to TRBD2 covers 9 bases. Germline assignment: CDR1 GTSNPN and CDR2 SVGIG (reference sequence). The CDR3 totals 13 residues. Trimming took 5 bases from V and 4 from J; bases not matched to a gene: 6. The CDR3 reads CAWGSGSGYEQYF. The CDR3 bases are TGTGCCTGGGGTAGCGGGAGTGGTTACGAGCAGTACTTC.

This sequence joins TRBV6-6 and TRBJ2-2, with a possible D match to TRBD1 (6 bases). The CDR3 has 14 amino acids. Germline V lookup: CDR1 MNHNY, CDR2 SVGAGI (reference sequence). The V gene lost 2 bases and the J gene lost 5 bases, with 9 bases spanning the gap. CDR3 sequence reads: CASSYRGGTGELFF. For the CDR3, the DNA is TGTGCCAGCAGTTACAGAGGGGGTACCGGGGAGCTGTTTTTT.

The chain is built from TRBV6-2 or TRBV6-3 and TRBJ2-1; 9 nucleotides line up with TRBD2. The ends lost 2 bases at V and 6 bases at J; junction bases unmatched: 8. Per the germline V gene, CDR1 is MNHEY and CDR2 is SVGEGT. The CDR3 has 16 residues. In DNA, the CDR3 is TGTGCCAGCAGTTACCCTCGTCGGACTAGCGCCAATGAGCAGTTCTTC. This encodes CASSYPRRTSANEQFF.

V is TRBV19 and J is TRBJ2-2; D call uncertain. This CDR3 has 13 residues. Germline-derived CDR1 and CDR2 are LNHDA and SQIVND (reference sequence). Trimming cost V 6 bases and J 4 bases, with 9 bases left between them. The CDR3 sequence: CASRLTLTGELFF. CDR3 sequence (DNA): TGTGCCAGTAGACTGACTCTCACCGGGGAGCTGTTTTTT.

Remarks on this clone: The same CDR3 arises from other DNA sequences in this sample as well. This chain joins TRBV24-1 and TRBJ1-5; D unclear. The length of the CDR3 is 14 residues. The V end lost 3 bases, the J end lost 0 bases, and 5 bases lay between the germline ends. Germline loops: CDR1 KGHDR, CDR2 SFDVKD. The CDR3 nucleotides read TGTGCCACCAGTGATCCGGGTAGCAATCAGCCCCAGCATTTT. It specifies CATSDPGSNQPQHF.

This clone has only a few counts. The chain recombines TRBV10-3 with TRBJ2-3; no reliable D call. Trimming pared 2 bases from V and 5 bases from J, leaving 8 bases between. Germline V lookup: CDR1 ENHRY, CDR2 SYGVKD. The CDR3 is 13 amino acids. CDR3 in DNA: TGTGCCATCAGTGAGGACTTAAAAGATACGCAGTATTTT. As protein: CAISEDLKDTQYF.

The chain is built from TRBV19 and TRBJ1-2; D perhaps matches TRBD1 (5 bases). The germline V and J ends were trimmed by 7 bases and 4 bases, with 13 bases remaining between them. The CDR3 loop spans 13 amino acids. The germline V gene encodes CDR1 LNHDA and CDR2 SQIVND (reference sequence). This CDR3 is CASIQQDSYGYTF. Written as DNA, the CDR3 is TGTGCCAGTATCCAACAGGATTCCTATGGCTACACCTTC.

The chain is built from TRBV7-8 and TRBJ2-1; TRBD2 aligns across 9 bases. The germline V gene has CDR1 SGHVS and CDR2 FQNEAQ. The CDR3 is 16 residues long. The V and J ends lost 1 base and 10 bases, in that order; junction bases with no gene match: 11. Written as DNA, the CDR3 is TGTGCCAGCAGCTTAGGAGGCGGGAGGGTTCGGATCGAGCAGTTCTTC. Encoded protein: CASSLGGGRVRIEQFF.

This chain joins TRBV10-1 and TRBJ2-2, with no clear D. CDR1 is WNHNN and CDR2 is SYGVQD in the germline V gene (reference sequence). CDR3 length: 13 residues. The V end was cut by 3 bases, the J end by 1 base, with 3 bases between. The CDR3 protein is CASSEQNTGELFF. DNA of the CDR3: TGCGCCAGCAGTGAACAGAACACCGGGGAGCTGTTTTTT.